This T cell receptor (beta chain) was profiled in a study of T cells in tuberculosis. Whole-study context: The T cells targeted glucose monomycolate, a mycobacterial lipid, via CD1B.

Assay: immunoSEQ multiplex PCR; the TCRdb copy retains only in-frame clones and omits some. Counted here are 55,000 to 60,000 clones, roughly 88% occurring once; the ten biggest clones make up roughly a fifth. Sorting used thawed, overnight-rested PBMC stained with anti-CD3, a viability dye and GMM-loaded CD1B tetramer. CD1B tetramers were loaded with Rhodococcus equi-derived C32 glucose monomycolate. This clonotype was obtained from an adult woman with latent tuberculosis. Sequenced material: CD1b-GMM tetramer-negative cells sorted from PBMCs.

The CDR3 region is CASSQQGSSYNEQFF. CDR3 in DNA: TGCGCCAGCAGCCAACAGGGGAGCTCCTACAATGAGCAGTTCTTC. The V call is TRBV4-1, the J call TRBJ2-1; a possible D gene is TRBD1 (6 bases). The germline CDR1 and CDR2 sequences are MGHRA and YSYEKL. The V end was cut by 2 bases, the J end by 0 bases, with 8 bases between. The CDR3 is made up of 15 amino acids.